This entry features one T cell receptor (beta chain) sequence. This sample is part of a study of shared T cell receptors in the human thymus. TCRdb's table, derived via immunoSEQ multiplex PCR, lists solely in-frame clones and lacks some. The sample lists approximately 760,000 clones, roughly 88% occurring once. CDR3 length equals 14 residues. Trimming took 3 bases from V and 1 from J, leaving 9 bases between them. CDR1 and CDR2 (germline): SNHLY, FYNNEI. This sample was also put to use in a study of human thymus T cells. As that report states: Within thymic and blood repertoires, V and J gene usage appeared to be biased.

Sequenced material: thymocytes. The clonotype comes from a girl under three years old with a congenital heart defect. The gene calls are TRBV2 and TRBJ2-5; a weak D match, TRBD2 (6 bases). CDR3 sequence (DNA): TGTGCCAGCAGTGAGGAGGGAACCCAAGAGACCCAGTACTTC. This sequence encodes CASSEEGTQETQYF.